A selection of T cell receptor beta chains follows, all from one sample in a study of OX40 agonist ivuxolimab in advanced cancers. Sequencing used immunoSEQ multiplex PCR; TCRdb keeps in-frame clones, though not all of them. The table has some 70,000 clones, 80% to 90% seen once; the top ten hold around 2.8%. Here the sequenced sample was CD4+ or CD8+ T cells sorted from blood, taken in a trial of the OX40 agonist ivuxolimab. These receptors were obtained from an adult with an advanced solid tumor such as melanoma, head and neck, liver or kidney cancer. CDR3s include the opening cysteine and the closing phenylalanine or tryptophan. Fields, in order: clone size, D gene, V gene, J gene, CDR3 protein, CDR3 DNA. A D gene is named only where the DNA matches it firmly. The size of a clone is reported for some rows only, either as once, few or many, or as a class for expanded clones.

clone size: -; D gene: -; V gene: TRBV27; J gene: TRBJ2-3; CDR3 protein: CASSLYNTDTQYF; CDR3 DNA: TGTGCCAGCAGTTTATATAACACAGATACGCAGTATTTT
clone size: few; D gene: TRBD1; V gene: TRBV7-8; J gene: TRBJ1-5; CDR3 protein: CASSWIRDRGPGQPQHF; CDR3 DNA: TGTGCCAGCAGCTGGATCCGGGACAGGGGGCCGGGACAGCCCCAGCATTTT
clone size: -; D gene: TRBD1; V gene: TRBV29-1; J gene: TRBJ1-5; CDR3 protein: CSVEGDRERRGRNQPQHF; CDR3 DNA: TGCAGCGTTGAGGGGGACAGGGAAAGGAGGGGAAGAAATCAGCCCCAGCATTTT
clone size: few; D gene: -; V gene: TRBV5-6; J gene: TRBJ1-1; CDR3 protein: CASSPQPTFEAFF; CDR3 DNA: TGTGCCAGCAGCCCCCAGCCAACCTTTGAAGCTTTCTTT
clone size: -; D gene: TRBD1; V gene: TRBV29-1; J gene: TRBJ1-1; CDR3 protein: CSAVGADRGRTEAFF; CDR3 DNA: TGCAGCGCAGTGGGGGCCGACAGGGGGCGGACTGAAGCTTTCTTT
clone size: -; D gene: -; V gene: TRBV14; J gene: TRBJ1-2; CDR3 protein: CASSHHGDGSQGYTF; CDR3 DNA: TGTGCCAGCAGCCACCACGGCGATGGATCCCAGGGCTACACCTTC
clone size: -; D gene: TRBD1; V gene: TRBV18; J gene: TRBJ2-7; CDR3 protein: CASSSGTGESYEQYF; CDR3 DNA: TGTGCCAGCTCATCCGGGACAGGGGAATCCTACGAGCAGTACTTC
clone size: -; D gene: -; V gene: TRBV9; J gene: TRBJ2-5; CDR3 protein: CASSPRDPQETQYF; CDR3 DNA: TGTGCCAGCAGCCCCCGGGACCCCCAAGAGACCCAGTACTTC
clone size: -; D gene: -; V gene: TRBV9; J gene: TRBJ1-2; CDR3 protein: CASSASPGGPGYTF; CDR3 DNA: TGTGCCAGCAGCGCATCCCCGGGGGGCCCTGGCTACACCTTC
clone size: -; D gene: TRBD2; V gene: TRBV15; J gene: TRBJ2-3; CDR3 protein: CATSRGLAGVTDTQYF; CDR3 DNA: TGTGCCACCAGCAGGGGACTAGCGGGGGTCACAGATACGCAGTATTTT
clone size: -; D gene: -; V gene: TRBV11-2; J gene: TRBJ2-5; CDR3 protein: CASSLDRVGETQYF; CDR3 DNA: TGTGCCAGCAGCTTAGACAGGGTAGGAGAGACCCAGTACTTC
clone size: -; D gene: TRBD2; V gene: TRBV18; J gene: TRBJ2-5; CDR3 protein: CASSPQVTASGRGGQETQYF; CDR3 DNA: TGTGCCAGCTCACCACAAGTTACGGCTAGCGGGAGAGGAGGTCAAGAGACCCAGTACTTC
clone size: -; D gene: -; V gene: TRBV9; J gene: TRBJ2-1; CDR3 protein: CASSDAPYNEQFF; CDR3 DNA: TGTGCCAGCAGCGATGCCCCCTACAATGAGCAGTTCTTC
clone size: -; D gene: TRBD1; V gene: TRBV4-1; J gene: TRBJ2-3; CDR3 protein: CASSQEGTGGRLDTQYF; CDR3 DNA: TGCGCCAGCAGCCAAGAAGGGACAGGGGGCAGGTTAGATACGCAGTATTTT
clone size: once; D gene: -; V gene: TRBV19; J gene: TRBJ1-2; CDR3 protein: CASSIEQRFYTF; CDR3 DNA: TGTGCCAGTAGTATAGAGCAGCGGTTCTACACCTTC
clone size: -; D gene: -; V gene: TRBV2; J gene: TRBJ2-3; CDR3 protein: CASSDRVGTDTQYF; CDR3 DNA: TGTGCCAGCAGTGACAGGGTCGGCACAGATACGCAGTATTTT
clone size: -; D gene: -; V gene: TRBV11-2; J gene: TRBJ2-5; CDR3 protein: CASSLGAVGAKETQYF; CDR3 DNA: TGTGCCAGCAGCTTAGGCGCCGTAGGTGCCAAAGAGACCCAGTACTTC
clone size: -; D gene: TRBD1; V gene: TRBV19; J gene: TRBJ1-1; CDR3 protein: CASSRQGAITEAFF; CDR3 DNA: TGTGCCAGTAGTAGACAGGGGGCGATCACTGAAGCTTTCTTT
clone size: -; D gene: -; V gene: TRBV5-1; J gene: TRBJ2-5; CDR3 protein: CASSFTDLQETQYF; CDR3 DNA: TGCGCCAGCAGCTTCACAGATCTCCAAGAGACCCAGTACTTC
clone size: -; D gene: -; V gene: TRBV29-1; J gene: TRBJ1-1; CDR3 protein: CSSGAGTGADGNTEAFF; CDR3 DNA: TGCAGCTCTGGGGCCGGAACGGGAGCCGATGGGAACACTGAAGCTTTCTTT
clone size: -; D gene: -; V gene: TRBV30; J gene: TRBJ2-4; CDR3 protein: CAWSEGGSQDIQYF; CDR3 DNA: TGTGCCTGGAGTGAAGGCGGTAGCCAGGACATTCAGTACTTC
clone size: -; D gene: TRBD1; V gene: TRBV10-3; J gene: TRBJ1-5; CDR3 protein: CAISESQGAGGQPQHF; CDR3 DNA: TGTGCCATCAGTGAGTCACAGGGGGCAGGCGGTCAGCCCCAGCATTTT
clone size: few; D gene: -; V gene: TRBV6-1; J gene: TRBJ2-7; CDR3 protein: CASSQGWRRDEQYF; CDR3 DNA: TGTGCCAGCAGCCAAGGGTGGCGTCGGGACGAGCAGTACTTC